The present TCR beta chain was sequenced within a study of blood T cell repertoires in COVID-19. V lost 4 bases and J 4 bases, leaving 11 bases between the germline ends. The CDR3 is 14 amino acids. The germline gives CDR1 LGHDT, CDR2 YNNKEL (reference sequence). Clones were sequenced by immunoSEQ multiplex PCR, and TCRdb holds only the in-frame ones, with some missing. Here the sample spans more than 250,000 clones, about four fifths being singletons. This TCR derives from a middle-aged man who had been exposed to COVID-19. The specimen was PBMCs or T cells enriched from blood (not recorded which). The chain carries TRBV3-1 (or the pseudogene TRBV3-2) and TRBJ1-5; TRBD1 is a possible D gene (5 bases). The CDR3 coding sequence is TGTGCCAGCAGCCTGTTGGGGGGTAATCAGCCCCAGCATTTT. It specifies CASSLLGGNQPQHF.